The 27 T cell receptor beta chains reported below all come from one sample, sequenced in a study of blood T cell repertoires in COVID-19. Profiling relied on immunoSEQ multiplex PCR, and the TCRdb table lists in-frame clones only, not all of them. Of some 530,000 clones listed, roughly nine tenths are singletons. Material: PBMCs or T cells enriched from blood (not recorded which). These receptors originate from a woman aged 55-69 years who had recovered from COVID-19.

This clone showed up just once. The chain recombines TRBV5-1 with TRBJ1-1; 7 positions match TRBD1. This CDR3 region has 18 residues. After removal of 6 bases from V and 0 bases from J, the junction contained 17 bases not matched to a gene. CDR1 is SGHRS and CDR2 is YFSETQ in the germline V gene. CDR3 nucleotides: TGCGCCAGCACCCCCGAGGCCGGAGGGGACAGCATGAACACTGAAGCTTTCTTT. Protein sequence: CASTPEAGGDSMNTEAFF. Using reference TRBV5-1 and TRBJ1-1 for the parts outside the CDR3, the full variable domain is KAGVTQTPRYLIKTRGQQVTLSCSPISGHRSVSWYQQTPGQGLQFLFEYFSETQRNKGNFPGRFSGRQFSNSRSEMNVSTLELGDSALYLCASTPEAGGDSMNTEAFFGQGTRLTVV.

This chain uses TRBV10-1 with TRBJ1-1; D is unresolved. V lost 6 bases and J lost 1, with 9 bases in between. Germline V gene lookup returns CDR1 WNHNN and CDR2 SYGVQD (reference sequence). The CDR3 length is 13 residues. The CDR3 spells CASRVEPNTEAFF. The DNA of the CDR3 is TGCGCCAGCAGGGTAGAACCGAACACTGAAGCTTTCTTT.

This rearrangement joins TRBV28 to TRBJ2-2; 11 bases are a match to TRBD2. The CDR3 sequence is 15 residues long. Germline CDR1 MDHEN, CDR2 SYDVKM. V lost 7 bases, J lost 4 bases, and 5 bases stayed unmatched. CDR3: CASIAGGAVTGELFF. CDR3 bases: TGTGCCAGCATAGCGGGGGGGGCCGTCACCGGGGAGCTGTTTTTT.

This clone is a singleton in its sample. The J gene is TRBJ2-3, the V gene TRBV7-6; 7 bases match TRBD2. Germline loops: CDR1 SGHVS, CDR2 FNYEAQ. Losses at the gene ends were 0 bases for V and 6 bases for J; bases not matched to a gene: 0. CDR3 length: 13 amino acids. DNA of the CDR3: TGTGCCAGCAGCTTAGCGGGAGGGGATACGCAGTATTTT. Translation gives CASSLAGGDTQYF.

V usage is TRBV3-1 (or the pseudogene TRBV3-2) and J usage is TRBJ2-6, with a weak D call TRBD1 (5 bases). Per germline, CDR1 LGHDT and CDR2 YNNKEL (reference sequence). The CDR3 contains 16 residues. Trimming shortened V by 4 bases and J by 0 bases, and 10 bases separated the two germline ends. The CDR3 reads CASSRTRSSGANVLTF. In DNA form, the CDR3 reads TGTGCCAGCAGCCGGACAAGGAGCTCTGGGGCCAACGTCCTGACTTTC.

The chain employs TRBV6-5 and TRBJ2-2; tentative D call: TRBD1 (6 bases). The CDR3 is 12 amino acids. Per germline, CDR1 MNHEY and CDR2 SVGAGI. V was shortened by 7 bases and J by 6 bases, with 9 bases between the two germline ends. The CDR3 DNA reads as TGTGCCAGCAATACAGGGTCCGGGGAGCTGTTTTTT. It specifies CASNTGSGELFF.

This rearrangement joins TRBV3-1 (or the pseudogene TRBV3-2) to TRBJ1-2; 9 bases agree with TRBD1. Trimming at V came to 4 bases and at J to 3 bases, leaving 3 bases not matched to a gene. Germline values: CDR1 LGHDT, CDR2 YNNKEL (reference sequence). The CDR3 covers 14 residues. The CDR3 coding sequence is TGTGCCAGCAGCCTTGGACAGGGGCACTATGGCTACACCTTC. It translates to CASSLGQGHYGYTF.

This clone was picked up a small number of times. This chain uses TRBV5-1 with TRBJ1-6; D unresolved. CDR3 length: 13 residues. Trimming stripped 1 base from V and 8 bases from J, with 7 bases between. Germline assignment: CDR1 SGHRS and CDR2 YFSETQ. The CDR3 loop reads CASSLQSDSPLHF. In DNA form, the CDR3 reads TGCGCCAGCAGCTTGCAGTCAGATTCACCCCTCCACTTT.

This clone is medium-sized (0.01 to 0.1%) by share. The chain is built from TRBV28 and TRBJ2-1; D may be TRBD1 (7 bases). V shed 8 bases and J shed 2 bases, with 13 bases lying between them. The CDR3 covers 14 residues. Germline V lookup: CDR1 MDHEN, CDR2 SYDVKM. The CDR3 DNA reads TGTGCCAGCGATAGGAGGGGGCCCTACAATGAGCAGTTCTTC. Translating it yields CASDRRGPYNEQFF.

V and J are TRBV24-1 and TRBJ1-5; D gene unclear. Trimming left V 12 bases short and J 2 bases short, with 10 bases between. This CDR3 is built from 12 residues. CDR1 is KGHDR and CDR2 is SFDVKD in the germline V gene. As DNA, the CDR3 is TGTGCCCCCCCCCAGGGCAATCAGCCCCAGCATTTT. Translated, it gives CAPPQGNQPQHF.

CDR3 region: CASSPARTDTQYF. The CDR3 DNA follows: TGTGCCAGCTCACCAGCCAGAACAGATACGCAGTATTTT. The V and J genes are TRBV18 and TRBJ2-3; no firm D call. CDR1 is KGHSH and CDR2 is LQKENI in the germline V gene. The V end was cut by 2 bases, the J end by 3 bases, with 6 bases between. The CDR3 spans 13 residues.

There are a few counts of this clone. The rearrangement links TRBV19 to TRBJ2-7; tentatively, D is TRBD2 (5 bases). V lost 3 bases, J lost 0 bases, and 6 bases lay in between. CDR1 LNHDA and CDR2 SQIVND come from the germline V gene (reference sequence). CDR3 length: 13 amino acids. The CDR3 sequence is CASSIDYSYEQYF. The CDR3 DNA reads as TGTGCCAGTAGTATTGACTACTCCTACGAGCAGTACTTC.

The chain joins TRBV5-1 to TRBJ2-1; 7 bases fit TRBD2. The CDR3 runs 20 residues. The ends lost 1 base at V and 7 bases at J; junction bases unmatched: 23. Germline values: CDR1 SGHRS, CDR2 YFSETQ. The CDR3 sequence: CASSLRPRLLADALQNEQFF. The CDR3, as DNA: TGCGCCAGCAGCTTGCGACCCCGACTGCTAGCGGATGCCCTTCAGAATGAGCAGTTCTTC.

The chain employs TRBV2 and TRBJ1-2; 8 bases map to TRBD1. V lost 10 bases to trimming and J lost 2 bases; unmatched junction nucleotides: 18. Germline V gene data show CDR1 as SNHLY and CDR2 as FYNNEI. The CDR3 loop spans 17 amino acids. This CDR3 reads CAIPLDRGPTFNYGYTF. In DNA form, the CDR3 reads TGTGCCATTCCACTCGACAGGGGCCCCACTTTCAACTATGGCTACACCTTC. Full variable domain (missing parts from reference TRBV2 and TRBJ1-2): EPEVTQTPSHQVTQMGQEVILRCVPISNHLYFYWYRQILGQKVEFLVSFYNNEISEKSEIFDDQFSVERPDGSNFTLKIRSTKLEDSAMYFCAIPLDRGPTFNYGYTFGSGTRLTVV.

The chain recombines TRBV5-1 with TRBJ1-4; D uncertain. From germline, CDR1 is SGHRS and CDR2 YFSETQ. The V end was cut by 0 bases, the J end by 4 bases, with 10 bases between. The CDR3 totals 15 residues. The CDR3 region is CASSLGRGNNEKLFF. CDR3 nucleotides: TGCGCCAGCAGCTTGGGACGGGGAAATAATGAAAAACTGTTTTTT.

The V and J genes are TRBV4-2 and TRBJ1-5; no firm D call. The V gene lost 3 bases and the J gene lost 8 bases, with 14 bases spanning the gap. The CDR3 loop spans 14 amino acids. Germline loops: CDR1 LGHNA, CDR2 YNFKEQ. The CDR3 spells CASSHPGIKEPQHF. DNA of the CDR3: TGTGCCAGCAGCCACCCGGGAATAAAGGAGCCCCAGCATTTT.

This chain joins TRBV19 and TRBJ1-2, with D unresolved. This CDR3 is built from 14 residues. From germline, CDR1 is LNHDA and CDR2 SQIVND (reference sequence). With 11 bases removed from V and 0 bases from J, the gap between germline ends came to 16 bases. The DNA for the CDR3 is TGTGCCTCGAACCGTGGCAGATCTAACTATGGCTACACCTTC. Protein sequence: CASNRGRSNYGYTF. The full variable domain, completed using reference TRBV19 and TRBJ1-2, is DGGITQSPKYLFRKEGQNVTLSCEQNLNHDAMYWYRQDPGQGLRLIYYSQIVNDFQKGDIAEGYSVSREKKESFPLTVTSAQKNPTAFYLCASNRGRSNYGYTFGSGTRLTVV.

The chain recombines TRBV15 with TRBJ1-2, with 8 positions matching TRBD1. V trimming: 4 bases; J trimming: 5 bases; junction bases outside the gene matches: 9. This CDR3 is built from 15 residues. Germline CDR1 LNHNV, CDR2 YYDKDF (reference sequence). DNA of the CDR3: TGTGCCACCAGCACCTTGTCAGGGGGCAGGTATGGCTACACCTTC. Protein: CATSTLSGGRYGYTF. The full variable domain, in which reference TRBV15 and TRBJ1-2 provide the parts outside the CDR3, is DAMVIQNPRYQVTQFGKPVTLSCSQTLNHNVMYWYQQKSSQAPKLLFHYYDKDFNNEADTPDNFQSRRPNTSFCFLDIRSPGLGDTAMYLCATSTLSGGRYGYTFGSGTRLTVV.

This chain links TRBV24-1 with TRBJ2-2, with TRBD2 identical over 9 bases. V dropped 1 base and J dropped 4; count of bases not matched to a gene: 6. The CDR3 length is 17 residues. The germline V gene has CDR1 KGHDR and CDR2 SFDVKD. CDR3 bases: TGTGCCACCAGTGATTTCTCGGCTAGCGGGGCCACCGGGGAGCTGTTTTTT. Residues: CATSDFSASGATGELFF.

The V and J genes are TRBV10-3 and TRBJ2-7; 7 bases are a match to TRBD1. The CDR3 contains 12 residues. V dropped 10 bases and J dropped 3; count of bases not matched to a gene: 6. CDR1 ENHRY and CDR2 SYGVKD come from the germline V gene. In DNA form, the CDR3 reads TGTGCCAGCGGACAGGCGGACTACGAGCAGTACGTC. Protein product: CASGQADYEQYV.

The rearrangement uses TRBV11-2 and TRBJ1-1, with no clear D. The CDR3 totals 15 residues. In germline, CDR1 is SGHAT, CDR2 FQNNGV. The ends were cut back, 1 base at V and 1 base at J, with 10 bases in the middle. CDR3: CASSLGLAKNTEAFF. In DNA form, the CDR3 reads TGTGCCAGCAGCTTAGGGTTAGCTAAGAACACTGAAGCTTTCTTT.

The V and J genes are TRBV6-5 and TRBJ2-7, with 7 bases that match TRBD1. The CDR3 contains 13 residues. The ends lost 7 bases at V and 3 bases at J; junction bases unmatched: 6. Germline V gene sequence: CDR1 MNHEY, CDR2 SVGAGI. The CDR3 sequence is CASNLGQNYEQYF. CDR3 sequence (DNA): TGTGCCAGCAATTTGGGACAGAACTACGAGCAGTACTTC.

This clone was picked up one time. The chain carries TRBV6-6 and TRBJ2-7; tentatively, D is TRBD1 (5 bases). Trimming took 0 bases from V and 2 from J, leaving 11 bases between them. Germline V gene data show CDR1 as MNHNY and CDR2 as SVGAGI (reference sequence). The CDR3 consists of 15 residues. CDR3 coding DNA: TGTGCCAGCAGTTACTCGCAGGGAAGGGCCTACGAGCAGTACGTC. It yields the protein CASSYSQGRAYEQYV.

The chain couples TRBV19 to TRBJ1-2, with D possibly being TRBD1 (5 bases). This CDR3 has 14 residues. V lost 0 bases and J lost 8, with 13 bases in between. Germline assignment: CDR1 LNHDA and CDR2 SQIVND (reference sequence). CDR3 loop: CASSIDQGSGGYTF. In DNA form, the CDR3 reads TGTGCCAGTAGTATAGACCAGGGTTCAGGAGGCTACACCTTC.

V and J are TRBV11-2 and TRBJ1-1, with unresolved D. The CDR3 spans 14 residues. Trimming took 3 bases from V and 3 from J, leaving 11 bases between them. Germline CDR1 and CDR2: SGHAT and FQNNGV. Here the CDR3 DNA reads TGTGCCAGCAGCTTGTCCACTGAGGACACTGAAGCTTTCTTT. Protein sequence: CASSLSTEDTEAFF. Complete variable domain (other parts from reference TRBV11-2 and TRBJ1-1): EAGVAQSPRYKIIEKRQSVAFWCNPISGHATLYWYQQILGQGPKLLIQFQNNGVVDDSQLPKDRFSAERLKGVDSTLKIQPAKLEDSAVYLCASSLSTEDTEAFFGQGTRLTVV.

CDR3 protein: CASSFLETQYF. In DNA form, the CDR3 reads TGTGCCAGCAGCTTTCTGGAGACCCAGTACTTC. This rearrangement joins TRBV11-2 to TRBJ2-5; D ambiguous. Trimming cost V 3 bases and J 5 bases, with 4 bases left between them. The CDR3 runs to 11 residues. CDR1 is SGHAT, CDR2 FQNNGV, per germline.

The gene calls are TRBV19 and TRBJ1-1; 12 nucleotides match TRBD1. The CDR3 is 17 amino acids. V was pared by 4 bases and J by 1 base, with 7 bases of the junction left unmatched. CDR1 and CDR2 (germline): LNHDA, SQIVND (reference sequence). CDR3 amino acids: CASSTRDRGLGNTEAFF. CDR3 nucleotide sequence: TGTGCCAGTAGTACCCGGGACAGGGGGCTCGGGAACACTGAAGCTTTCTTT. The full variable domain, completed using reference TRBV19 and TRBJ1-1, is DGGITQSPKYLFRKEGQNVTLSCEQNLNHDAMYWYRQDPGQGLRLIYYSQIVNDFQKGDIAEGYSVSREKKESFPLTVTSAQKNPTAFYLCASSTRDRGLGNTEAFFGQGTRLTVV.